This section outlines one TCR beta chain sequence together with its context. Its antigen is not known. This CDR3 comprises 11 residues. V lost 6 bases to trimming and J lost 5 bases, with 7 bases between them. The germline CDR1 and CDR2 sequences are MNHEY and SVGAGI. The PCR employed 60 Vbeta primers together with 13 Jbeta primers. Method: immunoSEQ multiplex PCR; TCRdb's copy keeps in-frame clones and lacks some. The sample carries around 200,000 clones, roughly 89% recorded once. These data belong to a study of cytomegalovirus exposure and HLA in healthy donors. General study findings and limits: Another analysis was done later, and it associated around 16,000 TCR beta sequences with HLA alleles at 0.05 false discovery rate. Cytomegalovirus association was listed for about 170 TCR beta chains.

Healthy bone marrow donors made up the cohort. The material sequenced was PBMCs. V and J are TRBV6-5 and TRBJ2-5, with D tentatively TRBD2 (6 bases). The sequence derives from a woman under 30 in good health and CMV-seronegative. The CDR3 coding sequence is TGTGCCAGCAGACGGGGGGAGACCCAGTACTTC. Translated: CASRRGETQYF.